The T cell receptor beta chain under discussion was sequenced for a study of STAT5B mutations in CD4+ large granular lymphocyte leukemia. V lost 0 bases to trimming and J lost 4 bases, with 5 bases between them. CDR1 and CDR2 (germline): SGHDT, YYEEEE. The CDR3 extends over 12 amino acids. The assay was immunoSEQ multiplex PCR, and TCRdb's table has in-frame clones only and misses some. The sample shows approximately 36,000 clones, around 72% of them seen only once. Study findings and constraints: Without putative leukemic clones, patient CD4-sorted repertoires remained more clonal than healthy CD4+ repertoires. Top patient clones used TRBV06 genes more often: 8/27 versus 2/35 in controls.

In the case of this clone: The antigen remains unidentified.

This sequence joins TRBV5-6 and TRBJ2-7; D ambiguous. This TCR was sampled from a human donor in good health. The sequencing input was CD4+ T cells from blood buffy coats. The CDR3 spells CASSLVEYEQYF. CDR3 nucleotide sequence: TGTGCCAGCAGCTTGGTTGAGTACGAGCAGTACTTC.